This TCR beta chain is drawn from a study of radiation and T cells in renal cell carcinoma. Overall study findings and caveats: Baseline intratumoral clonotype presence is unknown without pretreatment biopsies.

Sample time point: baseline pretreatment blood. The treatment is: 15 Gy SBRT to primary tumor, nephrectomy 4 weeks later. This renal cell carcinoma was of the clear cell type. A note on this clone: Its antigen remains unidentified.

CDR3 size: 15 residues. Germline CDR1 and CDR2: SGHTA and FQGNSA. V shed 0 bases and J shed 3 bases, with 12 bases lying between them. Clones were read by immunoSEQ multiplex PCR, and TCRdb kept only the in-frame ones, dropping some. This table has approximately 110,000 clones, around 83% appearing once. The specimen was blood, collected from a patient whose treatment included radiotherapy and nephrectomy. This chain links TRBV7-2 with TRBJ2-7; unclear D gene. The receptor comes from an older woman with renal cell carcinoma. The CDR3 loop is CASSLAVPLSYEQYF. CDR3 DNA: TGTGCCAGCAGCTTAGCAGTCCCGCTAAGCTACGAGCAGTACTTC.